This T cell receptor (beta chain) was sequenced in a study of T-cell memory formation after mild COVID-19 (dated by TCRdb to the early 2020s). The study in broad terms: Most TCR sequence clusters were specific to one of the two donors. In a couple of donors, T-cell clones that expanded and contracted after mild COVID-19 were tracked by sequencing TCRalpha and TCRbeta repertoires over time. Two young, previously healthy adult volunteers made up the cohort, one male and one female.

This clonotype was picked up many times. The antigen it recognizes is unknown. It has no much larger one-base neighbor in the sample; base qualities were not kept. Via the germline V gene, CDR1 is SGHTA and CDR2 FQGNSA. From V the trimming removes 8 bases and from J it removes 11 bases, while the gene matches leave 13 bases of the junction unaccounted for. Including cysteine and phenylalanine, the CDR3 has 13 amino acids. Only the CDR3 region is kept as DNA, spanning 39 bases read in frame from base 1. Instrument on record: Illumina NovaSeq 6000. cDNA libraries for TCRalpha and TCRbeta were prepared by 5'RACE using constant-segment primers, with sample barcodes and unique molecular identifiers added. Trizol reagent was used to extract RNA from every sample. Amplification of the libraries took two PCR steps, and the second step added a second sample barcode plus Illumina TruSeq adapters. The libraries were sequenced on an Illumina NovaSeq using 2 x 150 bp paired-end reads. Processing in the source paper ran as follows. With migec v1.2.7, reads were demultiplexed and then collapsed into UMI-guided consensus sequences. Using mixcr v2.1.11, UMI consensuses were aligned to TRA and TRB V and J templates and then assembled into clonotypes. Expanded or contracted clonotypes were those called significant by both edgeR and NoisET, with noise models trained on biological replicates. edgeR calls used a false discovery rate-adjusted p below 0.01 and a log2 fold-change threshold of 1. PCA with hierarchical clustering of max-normalized trajectories of the 1000 most abundant clonotypes was used as exploratory dynamics analysis. Separately sequenced CD4+ and CD8+ repertoires were used to assign the CD4 or CD8 phenotype of responding clones. The public reads were reanalyzed by TCRdb: fastp trimming at Q25, MiXCR alignment, in-frame beta chains only. All rows with the same CDR3 protein become a single entry with the most common DNA and genes. The V and J calls were determined by TCRdb, not by the authors. The sample data list about 320,000 distinct CDR3 sequences, and about 13% of these were observed just once. The ten largest clones capture about 21% of the sample.

What the research found in general, with its limitations: The study covered only a couple of mild cases, and larger cohorts including severe cases with pre-infection samples were considered necessary. The detection of some responding clones in pre-infection memory suggests that pre-existing cross-reactive memory T cells joined the SARS-CoV-2 response. Clones that contracted from day 15 to 85 showed balanced CD4/CD8 phenotypes, whereas a second wave of clones that expanded from day 15 to 37 leaned towards CD4+. Contracting CD4+ clones were located mainly in the CM and EM memory subsets, whereas CD8+ clones were found to be enriched in EMRA. The second-wave clones that peaked on day 37 were not confirmed to be SARS-CoV-2 specific.

Ficoll-Paque density gradient centrifugation was the method used to isolate PBMCs. Sequences were obtained from PBMCs or a T cell subset sorted from them (not recorded which). The chain links TRBV7-2 with TRBJ1-1; 8 of the junction bases match TRBD1. The receptor's source is a man younger than 35 who had mild COVID-19 (a few samples of this study predate the infection). The sample titles of this study are shuffled in the database, so cell type and time point are left out; the donor was told from shared clones. Here the CDR3 is given as CASEQGGNPVAFF. Read as DNA, the sequence is TGTGCCAGCGAACAGGGGGGAAATCCGGTCGCTTTCTTT.